Sequencing of this T cell receptor beta chain was carried out in a study of blood T cell repertoires in COVID-19. Study details: The United States, Italy and Spain were the sources of the acute and convalescent COVID-19 samples. PBMCs, B-cell-depleted T cells, or T cells were the source of the cDNA or gDNA that made up the material.

The data were produced by immunoSEQ multiplex PCR, yet TCRdb's version contains in-frame clones alone and is incomplete. Of over 250,000 clones in the sample, around nine tenths were seen once. Assignment of participants to cohorts was predicated upon participant-reported clinical history. Two negative PCRs, clearance, or symptom resolution were required of recovered Cohort 3 donors. Looked up from germline, CDR1 is SEHNR and CDR2 is FQNEAQ (reference sequence). V was pared by 1 base and J by 7 bases, with 13 bases between. The CDR3 totals 14 residues. The receptor's source is a woman aged 18-35 years who had recovered from COVID-19. Material: PBMCs or T cells enriched from blood (not recorded which). The chain combines TRBV7-9 with TRBJ1-1; possibly TRBD1 for D (5 bases). The CDR3 nucleotides read TGTGCCAGCAGCTTAGTAGGGGCACTCGGTGAAGCTTTCTTT. Protein sequence: CASSLVGALGEAFF.